This T cell receptor (beta chain) was recovered during a study of graft-versus-host responses after intestinal transplantation. Study-wide context: Recipients were all induced with anti-thymocyte globulin, then given tacrolimus and steroids for about 3 years.

Here immunoSEQ multiplex PCR was the method, and the copy in TCRdb shows in-frame clones only, minus some. The sample yields 90,000 to 150,000 clones, approximately 92% seen once. With regard to this clone: The target antigen is unknown.

Trimming cost V 1 base and J 5 bases, with 15 bases left between them. Germline CDR1 and CDR2: SGHVS and FQNEAQ. The CDR3 totals 16 residues. The V call is TRBV7-8, the J call TRBJ2-1; either TRBD1 or TRBD2 may fit D (5 bases each). The receptor was isolated from a human donor who received an intestinal transplant. Sample: unstimulated CD4+ T cells sorted from spleen or lymph node cells, taken before intestinal transplant. CDR3 bases: TGTGCCAGCAGCTTAGGGGGGTTAACCACTCACAATGAGCAGTTCTTC. Protein sequence: CASSLGGLTTHNEQFF.